This T cell receptor beta chain was obtained from a study of cytomegalovirus exposure and HLA in healthy donors. Study at large: Around 87 million unique TCRs, all from HLA-typed donors, were included in an early release of the data. Study observations and caveats: A few chains tied to CMV proved CMV antigen-specific in vitro. Later analysis identified several of the most significant clusters that appeared linked to common viral pathogens. Rates of TCR association differed by HLA locus in a later analysis, with DRB1 highest and HLA-C lowest.

Notes on this clone: What it recognizes is unknown.

In the PCR, 60 Vbeta and 13 Jbeta primers were used. Sequenced by immunoSEQ multiplex PCR; TCRdb stores in-frame clones only, minus some. The sample holds approximately 130,000 clones, approximately 8.9% seen once. Germline V gene data show CDR1 as SGHTA and CDR2 as FQGNSA. Trimming at V came to 1 base and at J to 4 bases, leaving 6 bases not matched to a gene. The CDR3 contains 16 residues. The receptor's source is a woman aged 40 to 50 in good health and CMV-seropositive. This chain uses TRBV7-2 with TRBJ2-1; TRBD2 matches 8 bases. The specimen was PBMCs. CDR3 residues: CASSLGAGGFYNEQFF. The CDR3 bases are TGTGCCAGCAGCTTAGGGGCGGGGGGCTTTTACAATGAGCAGTTCTTC.